The present T cell receptor beta chain was sequenced within a study of CD8 T cells in ankylosing spondylitis. This CDR3 has 16 amino acids. Deletions cut 6 bases from V and 7 bases from J, with 19 bases between. TCRdb re-called the 5' RACE reads through MiXCR, storing one row per CDR3 protein. The table records about 360,000 distinct CDR3 sequences, over 12% of them present only once. The specimen was blood, either unsorted or a sorted T cell fraction (not recorded which). The rearrangement uses TRBV12-3 or TRBV12-4 and TRBJ1-6, with a tentative D call TRBD1 (6 bases). This TCR was recovered from a male donor with ankylosing spondylitis or in good health (not recorded which). CDR3 residues: CASSQDSIAGNSPLHF. CDR3 nucleotide sequence: TGTGCCAGCAGCCAGGACAGTATCGCGGGGAATTCACCCCTCCACTTT.